What follows is one T cell receptor (beta chain) and its context. This specimen belongs to a study of blood T cell repertoires in COVID-19. Overall study context: The study drew acute and convalescent COVID-19 samples from the United States, Italy and Spain.

The junction had 3 bases not matched to a gene; V was cut back by 6 bases and J by 6 bases. The CDR3 loop spans 12 amino acids. The V gene's germline CDR1 is SGHRS and CDR2 YFSETQ. Generated by immunoSEQ multiplex PCR, the TCRdb table keeps only in-frame clones and is missing some. This table has some 50,000 clones, more than 75% appearing once. The TCR was taken from a woman at least 80 years old with COVID-19, enrolled during active disease. The sequenced sample consisted of peripheral blood. The V call is TRBV5-1, the J call TRBJ2-7; TRBD1 matches at 10 bases. In DNA form, the CDR3 reads TGCGCCAGCACGGGACAGGGGCTCGAGCAGTACTTC. Its translation: CASTGQGLEQYF.